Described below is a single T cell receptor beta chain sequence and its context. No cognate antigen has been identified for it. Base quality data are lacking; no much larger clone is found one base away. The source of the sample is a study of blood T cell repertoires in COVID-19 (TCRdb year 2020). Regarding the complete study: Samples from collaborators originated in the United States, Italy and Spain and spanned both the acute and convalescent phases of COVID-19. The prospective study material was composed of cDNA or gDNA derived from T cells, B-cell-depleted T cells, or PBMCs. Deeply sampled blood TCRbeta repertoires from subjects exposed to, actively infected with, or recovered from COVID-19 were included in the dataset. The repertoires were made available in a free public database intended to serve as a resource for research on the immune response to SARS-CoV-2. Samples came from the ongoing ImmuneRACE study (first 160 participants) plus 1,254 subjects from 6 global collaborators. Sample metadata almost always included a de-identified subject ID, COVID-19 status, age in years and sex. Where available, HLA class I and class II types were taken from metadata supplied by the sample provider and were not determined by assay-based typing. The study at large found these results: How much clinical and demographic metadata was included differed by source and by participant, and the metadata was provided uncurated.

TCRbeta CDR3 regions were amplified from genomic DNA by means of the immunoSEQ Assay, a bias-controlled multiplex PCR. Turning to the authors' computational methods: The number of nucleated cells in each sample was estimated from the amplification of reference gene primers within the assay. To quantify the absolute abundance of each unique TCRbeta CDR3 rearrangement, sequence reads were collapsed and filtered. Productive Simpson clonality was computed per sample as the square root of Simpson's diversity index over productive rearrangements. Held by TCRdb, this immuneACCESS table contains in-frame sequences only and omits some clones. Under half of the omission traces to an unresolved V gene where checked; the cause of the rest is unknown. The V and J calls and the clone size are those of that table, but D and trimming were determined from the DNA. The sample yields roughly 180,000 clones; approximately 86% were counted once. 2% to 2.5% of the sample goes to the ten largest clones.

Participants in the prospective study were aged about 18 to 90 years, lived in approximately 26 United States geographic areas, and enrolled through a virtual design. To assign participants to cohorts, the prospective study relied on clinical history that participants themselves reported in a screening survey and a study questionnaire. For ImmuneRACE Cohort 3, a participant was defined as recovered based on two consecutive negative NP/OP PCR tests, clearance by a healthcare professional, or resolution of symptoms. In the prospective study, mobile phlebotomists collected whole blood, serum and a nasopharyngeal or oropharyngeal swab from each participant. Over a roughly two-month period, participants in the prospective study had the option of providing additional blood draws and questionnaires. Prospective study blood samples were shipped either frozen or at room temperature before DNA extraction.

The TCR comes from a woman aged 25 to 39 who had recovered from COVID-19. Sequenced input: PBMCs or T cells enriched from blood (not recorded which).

The CDR3 in this case is CASMGEQGLSPLHF. The bases read TGTGCCAGTATGGGGGAACAGGGCCTTTCACCCCTCCACTTT. This sequence uses TRBV19 and TRBJ1-6, with a weak D call of TRBD1 (6 bases match). CDR3 length: 14 amino acids, cysteine to phenylalanine. Kept here is only the CDR3 DNA, which spans 42 bases and is read in frame from base 1. CDR1 and CDR2, per the germline V gene (reference sequence), are LNHDA and SQIVND. A distance of 16 bases separates the germline ends of V and J, which lose 7 bases and 9 bases respectively.